Listed below are T cell receptor beta chains from one sample, sequenced in a study of blood T cells in healthy people across ages. TCRdb recomputed calls from the 5' RACE reads with MiXCR, one row per CDR3 protein. The table includes about 1.4 million distinct CDR3 sequences, approximately 63% detected once. The specimen was blood. Receptors originate from a man between 18 and 35 years old in good health. CDR3s include the opening cysteine and the closing phenylalanine or tryptophan. The D gene is left open where the match is weak. Part of the rows lack a size; the others show once, few, many or a class for expanded clones.

CDR3	DNA	size	D	J	V
CSGDAFTDTQYF	TGCAGTGGCGATGCGTTCACAGATACGCAGTATTTT	few	.	TRBJ2-3	TRBV29-1
CASSQGLRRPYEQYF	TGCGCCAGCAGCCAAGGCTTACGGAGACCCTACGAGCAGTACTTC	few	.	TRBJ2-7	TRBV4-3
CASSFTNGGGYTF	TGTGCCAGCAGTTTTACTAATGGGGGTGGCTACACCTTC	.	.	TRBJ1-2	TRBV27
CASSPGLAGPYSYNEQFF	TGTGCCAGCAGCCCGGGACTAGCGGGGCCCTACTCCTACAATGAGCAGTTCTTC	.	TRBD2	TRBJ2-1	TRBV12-3/TRBV12-4
CASSLAEGNYEQYF	TGCGCCAGCAGCTTGGCCGAAGGGAATTACGAGCAGTACTTC	few	.	TRBJ2-7	TRBV5-1
CSVTGTSGLREQFF	TGCAGCGTCACCGGGACTAGCGGACTTAGGGAGCAGTTCTTC	few	TRBD2	TRBJ2-1	TRBV29-1
CASSLAETRGTDKNIQYF	TGTGCCAGCAGCTTAGCTGAGACTAGGGGAACTGACAAAAACATTCAGTACTTC	few	.	TRBJ2-4	TRBV7-2
CASSPPVGGGEQYF	TGTGCCAGCAGCCCCCCCGTTGGGGGAGGGGAGCAGTACTTC	.	TRBD2	TRBJ2-4	TRBV7-2
CASSPSTGQGTEAFF	TGTGCCAGCAGCCCCAGTACAGGGCAGGGGACTGAAGCTTTCTTT	.	.	TRBJ1-1	TRBV9
CASSYPDAGYLEQYF	TGTGCCAGCAGTTACCCCGATGCAGGTTACTTGGAGCAGTACTTC	.	.	TRBJ2-7	TRBV6-2/TRBV6-3
CASSYRGQGEKLFF	TGTGCCAGCAGTTACCGAGGACAGGGCGAAAAACTGTTTTTT	.	TRBD1	TRBJ1-4	TRBV6-5
CASSFTGYTF	TGTGCCAGCAGCTTTACTGGCTACACCTTC	few	.	TRBJ1-2	TRBV7-9
CSARDLGQAYGYTF	TGCAGTGCTAGAGACTTGGGACAGGCTTATGGCTACACCTTC	few	TRBD1	TRBJ1-2	TRBV20-1
CASSPHELRGNSPLHF	TGCGCCAGCAGCCCGCATGAGTTGCGGGGAAATTCACCCCTCCACTTT	.	.	TRBJ1-6	TRBV5-1
CSARGGGAQHF	TGCAGTGCTCGAGGGGGCGGTGCCCAGCATTTT	.	TRBD1	TRBJ1-5	TRBV20-1
CASSQDRRGCGYTF	TGCGCCAGCAGCCAAGACCGCAGGGGTTGTGGCTACACCTTC	.	.	TRBJ1-2	TRBV4-3
CASSLGQGRLLGTEAFF	TGTGCCAGCAGCTTAGGACAGGGGAGGCTTCTGGGCACTGAAGCTTTCTTT	.	TRBD1	TRBJ1-1	TRBV11-2
CASTRQVQETQYF	TGTGCCAGCACCAGACAGGTCCAAGAGACCCAGTACTTC	.	.	TRBJ2-5	TRBV21-1
CASSPKARAATDTQYF	TGCGCCAGCAGCCCAAAGGCCCGGGCTGCCACAGATACGCAGTATTTT	.	.	TRBJ2-3	TRBV4-1
CATSAGLNTEAFF	TGTGCCACCAGTGCGGGACTAAACACTGAAGCTTTCTTT	few	.	TRBJ1-1	TRBV24-1
CSARGGRDWNEKLFF	TGCAGTGCCCGTGGGGGGAGGGATTGGAATGAAAAACTGTTTTTT	.	.	TRBJ1-4	TRBV20-1
CASRGLAGETYNEQFF	TGCGCCAGTCGAGGACTAGCGGGGGAGACCTACAATGAGCAGTTCTTC	.	TRBD2	TRBJ2-1	TRBV4-1